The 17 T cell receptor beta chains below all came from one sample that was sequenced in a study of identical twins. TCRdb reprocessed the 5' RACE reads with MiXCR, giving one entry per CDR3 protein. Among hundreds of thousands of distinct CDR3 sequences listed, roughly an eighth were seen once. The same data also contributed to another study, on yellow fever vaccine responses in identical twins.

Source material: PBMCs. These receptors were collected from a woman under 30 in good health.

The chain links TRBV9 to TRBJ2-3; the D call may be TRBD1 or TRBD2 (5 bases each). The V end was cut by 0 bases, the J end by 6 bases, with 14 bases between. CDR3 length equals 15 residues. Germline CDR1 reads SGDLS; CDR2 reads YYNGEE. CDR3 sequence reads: CASSVGPPGPDTQYF. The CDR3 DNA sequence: TGTGCCAGCAGCGTAGGACCCCCGGGACCGGATACGCAGTATTTT.

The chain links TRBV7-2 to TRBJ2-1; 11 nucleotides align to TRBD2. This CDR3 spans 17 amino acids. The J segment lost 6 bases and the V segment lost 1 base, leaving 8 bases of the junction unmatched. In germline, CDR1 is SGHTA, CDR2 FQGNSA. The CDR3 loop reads CASSLVPSGRTVNEQFF. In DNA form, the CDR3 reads TGTGCCAGCAGCTTAGTCCCTAGCGGGAGGACCGTCAATGAGCAGTTCTTC.

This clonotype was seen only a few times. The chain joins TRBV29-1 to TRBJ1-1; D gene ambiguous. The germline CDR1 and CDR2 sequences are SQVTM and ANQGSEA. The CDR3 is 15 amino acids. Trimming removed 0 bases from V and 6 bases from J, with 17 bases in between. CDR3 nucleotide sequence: TGCAGCGTTGAAGATCCGCGGAGCCCGACCCCTGAAGCTTTCTTT. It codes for CSVEDPRSPTPEAFF.

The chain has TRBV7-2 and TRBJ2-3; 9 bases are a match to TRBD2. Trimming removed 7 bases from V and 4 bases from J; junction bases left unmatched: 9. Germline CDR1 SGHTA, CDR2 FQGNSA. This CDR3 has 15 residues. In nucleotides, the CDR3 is TGTGCCAGCACCCCTGGGGTAGCGGGAGCAGATACGCAGTATTTT. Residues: CASTPGVAGADTQYF.

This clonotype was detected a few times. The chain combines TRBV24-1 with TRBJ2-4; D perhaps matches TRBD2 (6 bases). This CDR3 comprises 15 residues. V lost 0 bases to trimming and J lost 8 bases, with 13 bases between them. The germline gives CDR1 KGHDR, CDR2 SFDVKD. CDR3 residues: CATSDLGGIGDIQYF. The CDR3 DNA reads TGTGCCACCAGTGATTTGGGGGGGATCGGGGACATTCAGTACTTC.

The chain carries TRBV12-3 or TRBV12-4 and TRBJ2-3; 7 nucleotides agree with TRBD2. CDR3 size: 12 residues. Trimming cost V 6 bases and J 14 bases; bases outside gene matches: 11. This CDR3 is CASSYLAGVAYF. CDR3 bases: TGTGCCAGCAGCTATTTAGCGGGCGTCGCGTATTTT.

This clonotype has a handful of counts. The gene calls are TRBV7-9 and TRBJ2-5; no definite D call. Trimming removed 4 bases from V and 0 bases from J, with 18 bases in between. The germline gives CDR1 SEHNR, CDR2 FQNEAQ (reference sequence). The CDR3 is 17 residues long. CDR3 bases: TGTGCCAGCAGCTATACAATCACCACCGCCAACCAAGAGACCCAGTACTTC. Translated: CASSYTITTANQETQYF.

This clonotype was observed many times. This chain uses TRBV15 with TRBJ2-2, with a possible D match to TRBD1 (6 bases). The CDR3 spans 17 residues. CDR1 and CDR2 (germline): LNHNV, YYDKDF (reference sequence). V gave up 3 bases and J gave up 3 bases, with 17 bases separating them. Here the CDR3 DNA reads TGTGCCACCAGCAGTCAGGGGCAGGGTTGGGACACCGGGGAGCTGTTTTTT. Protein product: CATSSQGQGWDTGELFF.

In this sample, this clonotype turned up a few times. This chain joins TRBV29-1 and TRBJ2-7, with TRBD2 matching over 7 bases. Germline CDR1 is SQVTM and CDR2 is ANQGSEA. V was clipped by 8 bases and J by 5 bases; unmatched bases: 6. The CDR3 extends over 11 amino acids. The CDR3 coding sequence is TGCAGCTCAAGGGAGGGAAACGAGCAGTACTTC. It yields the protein CSSREGNEQYF.

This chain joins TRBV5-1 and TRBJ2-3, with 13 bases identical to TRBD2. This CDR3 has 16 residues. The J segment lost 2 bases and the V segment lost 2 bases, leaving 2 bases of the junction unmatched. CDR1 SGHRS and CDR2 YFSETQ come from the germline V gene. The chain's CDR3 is CASSFTSGGATDTQYF. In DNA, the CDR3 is TGCGCCAGCAGCTTTACTAGCGGGGGGGCCACAGATACGCAGTATTTT.

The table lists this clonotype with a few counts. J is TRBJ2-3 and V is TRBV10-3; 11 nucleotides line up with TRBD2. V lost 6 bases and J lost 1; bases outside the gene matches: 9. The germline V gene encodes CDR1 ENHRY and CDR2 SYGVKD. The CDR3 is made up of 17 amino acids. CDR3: CAISAGTSGSGTDTQYF. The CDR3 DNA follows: TGTGCCATCAGCGCCGGGACTAGCGGTTCCGGCACAGATACGCAGTATTTT.

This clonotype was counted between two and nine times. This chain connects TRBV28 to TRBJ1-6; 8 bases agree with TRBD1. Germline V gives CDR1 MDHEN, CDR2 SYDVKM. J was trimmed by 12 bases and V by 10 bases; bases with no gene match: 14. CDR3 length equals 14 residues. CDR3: CATEPGTGQGPLHF. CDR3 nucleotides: TGTGCCACAGAGCCCGGGACAGGACAAGGACCCCTCCACTTT.

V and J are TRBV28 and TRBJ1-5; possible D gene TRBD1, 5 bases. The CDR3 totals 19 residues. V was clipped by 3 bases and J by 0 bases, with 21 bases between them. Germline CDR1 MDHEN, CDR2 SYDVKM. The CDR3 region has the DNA TGTGCCAGCAGTTTGAAGGGAGTCGGGACGGCTAATAGCAATCAGCCCCAGCATTTT. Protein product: CASSLKGVGTANSNQPQHF. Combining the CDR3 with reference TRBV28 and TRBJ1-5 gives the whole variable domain DVKVTQSSRYLVKRTGEKVFLECVQDMDHENMFWYRQDPGLGLRLIYFSYDVKMKEKGDIPEGYSVSREKKERFSLILESASTNQTSMYLCASSLKGVGTANSNQPQHFGDGTRLSIL.

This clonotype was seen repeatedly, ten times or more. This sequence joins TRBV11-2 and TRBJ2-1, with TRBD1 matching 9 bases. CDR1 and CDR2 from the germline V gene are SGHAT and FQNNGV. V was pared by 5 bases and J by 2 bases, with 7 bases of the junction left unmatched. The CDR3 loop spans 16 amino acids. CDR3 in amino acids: CASSLWDRDTYNEQFF. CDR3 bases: TGTGCCAGCAGCCTCTGGGACAGGGATACCTACAATGAGCAGTTCTTC.

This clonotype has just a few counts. This CDR3 is CASSPGRGDSGANVLTF. The CDR3 DNA is TGCGCCAGCAGCCCCGGACGGGGGGACTCTGGGGCCAACGTCCTGACTTTC. The chain links TRBV4-1 to TRBJ2-6; 7 bases fit TRBD2. CDR1 and CDR2 from the germline V gene are MGHRA and YSYEKL. V lost 4 bases to trimming and J lost 0 bases; unmatched junction nucleotides: 6. This CDR3 contains 17 residues.

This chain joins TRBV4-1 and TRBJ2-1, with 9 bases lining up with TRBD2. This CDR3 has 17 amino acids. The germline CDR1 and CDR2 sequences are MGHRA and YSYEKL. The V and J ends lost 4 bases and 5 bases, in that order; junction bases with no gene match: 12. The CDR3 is CASSRFGGGRVDNEQFF. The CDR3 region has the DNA TGCGCCAGCAGCCGTTTTGGGGGCGGGAGGGTTGACAATGAGCAGTTCTTC.

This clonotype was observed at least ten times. This CDR3 is CASSLQYQETQYF. The CDR3 DNA reads as TGTGCCAGCAGTTTACAGTACCAAGAGACCCAGTACTTC. The J gene is TRBJ2-5, the V gene TRBV12-3 or TRBV12-4; D gene ambiguous. The CDR3 is 13 amino acids. V was clipped by 2 bases and J by 0 bases, with 4 bases between them.